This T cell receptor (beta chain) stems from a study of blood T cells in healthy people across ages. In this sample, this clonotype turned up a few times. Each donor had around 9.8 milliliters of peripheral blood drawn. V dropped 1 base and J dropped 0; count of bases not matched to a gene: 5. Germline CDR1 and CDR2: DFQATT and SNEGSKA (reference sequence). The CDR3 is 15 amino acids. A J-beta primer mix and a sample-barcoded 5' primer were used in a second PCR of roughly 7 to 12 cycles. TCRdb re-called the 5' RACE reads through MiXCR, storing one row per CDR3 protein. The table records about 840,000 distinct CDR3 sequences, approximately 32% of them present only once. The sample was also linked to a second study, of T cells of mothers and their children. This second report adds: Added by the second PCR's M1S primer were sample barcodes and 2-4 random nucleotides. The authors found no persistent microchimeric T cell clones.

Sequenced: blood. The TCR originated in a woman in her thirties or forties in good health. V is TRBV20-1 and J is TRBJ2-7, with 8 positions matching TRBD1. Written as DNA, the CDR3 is TGCAGTGCTAGAGGCGGCAGGGGGCACTCCTACGAGCAGTACTTC. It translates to CSARGGRGHSYEQYF.